Listed below are T cell receptor beta chains from one sample, sequenced in a study of cytotoxic CD8 clonotypes in ibrutinib-treated CLL. Assay: immunoSEQ multiplex PCR; the TCRdb copy retains only in-frame clones and omits some. Of about 30,000 clones in the sample, less than 60% were seen once. The sample in question was PBMCs, obtained before ibrutinib treatment. These receptors were taken from a human donor with chronic lymphocytic leukemia. CDR3s include the opening cysteine and the closing phenylalanine or tryptophan. A D gene is named only where the DNA matches it firmly. Clone size appears in some rows only: once, few, many, or a class for an expanded clone.

D gene	clone size	V gene	J gene	CDR3 DNA	CDR3 protein
.	once	TRBV27	TRBJ2-7	TGTGCCAGCAGTTTTCGCGGGGCCCCCTACGAGCAGTACTTC	CASSFRGAPYEQYF
.	.	TRBV29-1	TRBJ2-7	TGCAGCGTTCTGCTGGACAGTCTAGGGAGCGAGCAGTACTTC	CSVLLDSLGSEQYF
.	.	TRBV7-2	TRBJ2-1	TGTGCCAGCAGCTTAAGAGTGACAGGAGAAACCTACAATGAGCAGTTCTTC	CASSLRVTGETYNEQFF
.	.	TRBV18	TRBJ2-1	TGTGCCAGCTCACCACTCGGACTGACCGAGCAGTTCTTC	CASSPLGLTEQFF
.	.	TRBV27	TRBJ2-2	TGTGCCAGCAGTCCACACACCGGGGAGCTGTTTTTT	CASSPHTGELFF
TRBD2	.	TRBV4-1	TRBJ2-1	TGCGCCAGCCACCAGAGGGCGGGGGGGCTATACAATGAGCAGTTCTTC	CASHQRAGGLYNEQFF
TRBD1	.	TRBV6-1	TRBJ1-6	TGTGCCAGCAGTGTCAGACAGGGGACAAATTCACCCCTCCACTTT	CASSVRQGTNSPLHF
.	.	TRBV11-2	TRBJ2-5	TGTGCCAGCGCCAGGGGCCCCACCGGTGAGACCCAGTACTTC	CASARGPTGETQYF
TRBD2	few	TRBV4-1	TRBJ2-3	TGCGCCAGCAGCGGACTAGCGGGAGATACGCAGTATTTT	CASSGLAGDTQYF
TRBD1	few	TRBV5-1	TRBJ2-4	TGCGCCACGCGGACAGGGAACATTCAGTACTTC	CATRTGNIQYF
.	few	TRBV28	TRBJ2-3	TGTGCCAGCAGTCTCCCCGGACAGATAACGCAGTATTTT	CASSLPGQITQYF
TRBD2	.	TRBV5-1	TRBJ2-5	TGCGCCAGCAGCACCGGGGGGGTCCAAGAGACCCAGTACTTC	CASSTGGVQETQYF
TRBD2	.	TRBV10-3	TRBJ2-5	TGTGCCATCAGTGAGTCGTTAGCGGGACCTGGGGGGCCGGAGACCCAGTACTTC	CAISESLAGPGGPETQYF
TRBD1	.	TRBV7-9	TRBJ2-5	TGTGCCATCAGGACAGGGGGTGTGGAGACCCAGTACTTC	CAIRTGGVETQYF
TRBD1	.	TRBV6-6	TRBJ1-2	TGTGCCAGCAGCTGGACAGGGGAAGGCTACACCTTC	CASSWTGEGYTF
.	few	TRBV6-5	TRBJ2-3	TGTGCCAGCAGGAGGGGAGCCGGTACGCAGTATTTT	CASRRGAGTQYF
.	.	TRBV6-5	TRBJ1-1	TGTGCCAGCAGGAAGGGTTTAGGAGGTGAAGCTTTCTTT	CASRKGLGGEAFF
TRBD1	.	TRBV19	TRBJ2-7	TGTGCCAGTAGCCGCTCGAGGACAGGACCCAGCGCGCAGTACTTC	CASSRSRTGPSAQYF
.	.	TRBV5-4	TRBJ2-1	TGTGCCAGCAGCTTGGAGATGGGGTACAATGAGCAGTTCTTC	CASSLEMGYNEQFF
TRBD1	.	TRBV5-6	TRBJ1-2	TGTGCCAGCAGCTCACGGAGGGACAGATTATCATTTAACTATGGCTACACCTTC	CASSSRRDRLSFNYGYTF
TRBD1	.	TRBV9	TRBJ2-1	TGTGCCAGCAGCCCAGGGGGGACAGGGAATGAGCAGTTCTTC	CASSPGGTGNEQFF
.	once	TRBV9	TRBJ2-3	TGTGCCAGCAGCGTAGATAACAGGGGCACAGATACGCAGTATTTT	CASSVDNRGTDTQYF
TRBD1	.	TRBV7-9	TRBJ2-5	TGTGCCAGCAGCCGGACAGGGAAGCGCCAAGAGACCCAGTACTTC	CASSRTGKRQETQYF
.	few	TRBV7-9	TRBJ2-5	TGTGCCAGCAGCTCGACCCGGGACAAAAACCAAGAGACCCAGTACTTC	CASSSTRDKNQETQYF
.	.	TRBV19	TRBJ2-5	TGTGCCAGTAGAGTGGGGGAGACCCAGTACTTC	CASRVGETQYF
.	.	TRBV7-3	TRBJ2-2	TGTGCCAGCAGCTTACGGGGAACCGGGGAGCTGTTTTTT	CASSLRGTGELFF
.	few	TRBV19	TRBJ1-2	TGTGCCAGTAGGTACGGGACACCGAACTATGGCTACACCTTC	CASRYGTPNYGYTF
TRBD1	once	TRBV2	TRBJ2-7	TGTGCCAGCAGTGTTTGGGACAGGCCCTACGAGCAGTACTTC	CASSVWDRPYEQYF
.	.	TRBV10-3	TRBJ2-3	TGTGCCATCGGGGTTGGGCCAGATACGCAGTATTTT	CAIGVGPDTQYF
.	.	TRBV6-8	TRBJ1-1	TGTGCCAGCAGTTTCGGGGGGGTCCCGGATACTGAAGCTTTCTTT	CASSFGGVPDTEAFF
TRBD2	.	TRBV2	TRBJ2-3	TGTGCCAGCAGTGCGGTTCTAGCGGGAAGATCTAGCACAGATACGCAGTATTTT	CASSAVLAGRSSTDTQYF
.	.	TRBV5-8	TRBJ1-2	TGTGCCAGCAGCTTGGGAGACTATGGCTACACCTTC	CASSLGDYGYTF